This section outlines one T cell receptor (beta chain) sequence together with its context. Its antigen has not been determined. One base away there is no much larger clone; base qualities are not given. The sample's time point label is to be understood as: sample from adult after SARS-CoV-2 infection, after symptom onset. A couple of convalescent COVID-19 patients, sampled after symptom onset from adults with prior SARS-CoV-2 infection, were also TCR-sequenced for comparison. The data originate from a study of T cell responses to AZD1222 COVID-19 vaccine (dated by TCRdb to the early 2020s). For the wider study: A total of 233 trial participants underwent TCR sequencing, of whom 207 had received two doses of AZD1222 and about 26 had received two doses of the MenACWY control vaccine. Enrollment into the trials was organized by age into subgroups of 18-55, 56-69 and 70-plus years, and those subgroups contained approximately 150, 30 and 60 TCR-sequenced participants, respectively.

CDR1 SGHRS and CDR2 YFSETQ were looked up in the germline V gene. V trim: 0 bases; J trim: 5 bases; unmatched bases: 4. Measured from the cysteine to the phenylalanine, the CDR3 is 15 residues long. Only CDR3 DNA remains: 45 bases, in frame from the first base. The CDR3 regions of human TCRbeta chains were subjected to immunosequencing. The authors' analysis ran thus. Repertoire TCRs were checked for matches against a reference library of SARS-CoV-2-specific TCRs that had been generated using the MIRA antigen-specificity platform. Breadth was defined as the fraction of unique TCRs that were SARS-CoV-2-associated. Depth was defined as the fraction of total T cells that were SARS-CoV-2-associated. Using the MIRA data, each spike-specific TCR was mapped to the spike region that the TCR reacts to and placed in a CD4 or CD8 class. Log10-transformed breadth and depth values were compared by one-way ANOVA with Sidak's multiple comparisons tests. As stored in TCRdb, this immuneACCESS dataset retains in-frame rearrangements with V and J assigned. A fraction of the clones does not appear; measured against another copy, unresolved V genes explain less than half of the discrepancy, and the remainder lacks a known reason. For V, J and clone size, that table is used; D and trimming come from the DNA. Counted in this sample were roughly 140,000 clones; about 85% of them appeared once. Approximately 7.2% of the sample is in the top ten clones.

What the research found in general, with its limitations: In the small 56-69-year group, the increase in depth fell short of significance, most likely because of low power. No day 14 peak-response samples were available, so repertoires were characterized only after the peak T cell response. After two AZD1222 doses, spike-specific TCR breadth and depth were significantly higher than at day 0 and than in MenACWY recipients. Conclusions about previously exposed vaccinees are limited because only a handful of AZD1222 recipients were SARS-CoV-2 seropositive at baseline. Most participants were white British and females outnumbered males, and the authors suggested that clonal diversity may have been underestimated. Nearly half of unique spike-specific TCRs reportedly recognized epitopes outside regions mutated in the B.1.351 and B.1.1.7 variants. The vaccine-associated CD4 TCRs covered the entire spike protein, and the dominant responses fell in regions 160-218 and 743-854.

This specimen was peripheral blood, taken after recovery from COVID-19. The TCR sequence derives from an adult who had recovered from COVID-19. The chain joins TRBV5-1 to TRBJ2-2, and TRBD1 aligns with 7 junction nucleotides. CDR3 protein: CASSLGDRVTGELFF. The nucleotide sequence reads TGCGCCAGCAGCTTGGGTGACAGGGTAACCGGGGAGCTGTTTTTT.